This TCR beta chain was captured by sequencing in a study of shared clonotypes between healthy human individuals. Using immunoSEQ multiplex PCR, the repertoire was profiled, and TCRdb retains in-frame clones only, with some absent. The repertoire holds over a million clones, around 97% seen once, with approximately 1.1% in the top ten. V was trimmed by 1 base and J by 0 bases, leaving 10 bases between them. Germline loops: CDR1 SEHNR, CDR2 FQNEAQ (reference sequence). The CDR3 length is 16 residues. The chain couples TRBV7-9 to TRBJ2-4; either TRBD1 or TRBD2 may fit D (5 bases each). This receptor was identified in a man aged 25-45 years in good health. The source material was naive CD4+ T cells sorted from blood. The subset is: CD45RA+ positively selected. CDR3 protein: CASSLVLGVAKNIQYF. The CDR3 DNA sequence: TGTGCCAGCAGCTTAGTGTTGGGGGTAGCCAAAAACATTCAGTACTTC.